Sample share makes the clone carrying this T cell receptor beta chain medium-sized. Its antigen is unidentified. This specimen comes from a study of yellow fever vaccine responses in identical twins. V was cut by 2 bases and J by 2 bases, with 13 bases left in between. The CDR3 has 15 amino acids. Germline V gene sequence: CDR1 MNHEY, CDR2 SVGAGI. Study-wide results and caveats: Reportedly, the T cell response mounted by twins to vaccine seemed partly convergent, partly personalized.

MiXCR was run by TCRdb on the RT-PCR reads, yielding one entry per CDR3 protein. The sample has some 2,500 distinct CDR3 sequences, 8.5% to 9% seen once. Material: T cells from blood (PBMCs), unsorted or a sorted subset (not recorded which), obtained around 25 months after vaccination. The chain is built from TRBV6-5 and TRBJ2-7; no clear D. The TCR comes from a woman aged 18 to 35 who received the yellow fever vaccine. The CDR3 DNA reads TGTGCCAGCAGTTACGGGCCCGATACTACCTACGAGCAGTACTTC. This sequence encodes CASSYGPDTTYEQYF.